This paragraph reports one T cell receptor (beta chain). This clone's antigen is unknown. The input lacks base qualities; no much larger clone sits a single base away. The 39 donors, aged 6 to 90 years, were systemically healthy Caucasian individuals from Russia. Each donor gave ten milliliters of peripheral blood, drawn into EDTA-treated Vacutainer tubes. PBMCs were isolated by Ficoll-Paque density-gradient centrifugation, with at least 6 million obtained per sample. Total RNA was extracted from PBMCs with Trizol reagent, with at least 5 micrograms obtained per sample. For every donor, an aliquot of PBMCs went through flow cytometry to measure the percentages of naive CD45RAhigh/CD27high T cells. Library construction relied on 5' RACE. The instrument was an Illumina HiSeq 2500. A second PCR of roughly 7 to 12 cycles was performed with a sample-barcoded 5' primer and a J-beta primer mix. A template-switch 5' adaptor carrying 12 random nucleotides introduced a unique molecular identifier onto each TCR beta cDNA molecule. Each sample yielded at least 3 million CDR3-containing paired-end reads. The Mint cDNA synthesis kit, primed by a TRBC-specific oligonucleotide, was used to synthesize first-strand cDNA from all RNA. After uracil-DNA glycosylase treatment, a first 18-cycle PCR used universal primers M1SS and BC2_uni_R on all cDNA. On the authors' methods: Each sample was normalized by randomly selecting 1 million high-quality reads, each carrying a distinct molecular identifier. Reads sharing molecular identifiers were discarded rather than binned into consensus sequences. MiTCR, with a Q25 quality threshold and the strictest error-elimination algorithm, was used for CDR3 identification, clonotype clustering and error correction. A nonparametric unseen species model using Euler transformation provided a lower-bound estimate of total TCR beta diversity. The public sequencing data were trimmed at Q25 with fastp and processed into clonotypes with MiXCR by TCRdb, which kept only in-frame beta chains. Merged by CDR3 protein, the rows form single entries marked with the most common genes and DNA. In this record, the V and J calls reflect TCRdb's handling and not the investigators' own analysis. The table for this sample lists about 640,000 distinct CDR3 sequences; approximately 50% of them were counted only once. More than 35% of the sample belongs to the ten largest clones.

This specimen belongs to a study of blood T cells in healthy people across ages (dated by TCRdb to about 2015). Some background on the complete study: In model experiments, roughly one uniquely barcoded TCR beta cDNA molecule per two T cells was captured by template switching. To track age-related changes in TCR beta repertoire diversity, the study relied on deep sequencing normalized with unique cDNA molecular identifiers. Four age groups were formed from the donors: young (average approximately 15 years), middle-aged (around 37), aged (62) and long-lived (approximately 78). To avoid experimental bias, donors of different ages were distributed randomly across sequencing lanes. Two additional independent replicas of 1 million unique cDNA reads from the same blood draw were analyzed for two donors (one aged 18 to 30 and one aged 80 or older). The paper's findings and limits, for the study overall: Estimates of total diversity from one million sequenced T cells were regarded as lower bounds and underestimates. As age increased, observed TCR beta diversity per million T cells dropped in a roughly linear way, and a significant reduction was already evident by age 40. The CMV infection status of donors was not known, potentially confounding age-related changes in expanded clonotypes. The long-lived group showed more naive CD4+ T cells, fewer expanded clones and increased TCR diversity than the aged group, suggesting age selection. A strong correlation was found between observed TCR beta diversity and the percentage of naive T cells measured by flow cytometry. Bulk unsorted PBMC profiling prevented conclusive comparison of naive and antigen-experienced compartments.

CDR1 and CDR2 are read off the germline V gene as SGHRS and YFSETQ. V is clipped by 1 base and J by 0 bases, and the sequence between their germline boundaries is 14 bases long. The cysteine opens and the phenylalanine closes a CDR3 of 18 amino acids. The DNA shown is the 54-base CDR3, in frame from base 1. Sequenced input: blood. The receptor comes from a man in his sixties in good health. The chain joins TRBV5-1 to TRBJ1-6; the D gene assignment is ambiguous. This receptor has the CDR3 CASSLLAVGSSYNSPLHF. The nucleotide sequence reads TGCGCCAGCAGCTTGTTGGCCGTGGGGAGCTCCTATAATTCACCCCTCCACTTT.